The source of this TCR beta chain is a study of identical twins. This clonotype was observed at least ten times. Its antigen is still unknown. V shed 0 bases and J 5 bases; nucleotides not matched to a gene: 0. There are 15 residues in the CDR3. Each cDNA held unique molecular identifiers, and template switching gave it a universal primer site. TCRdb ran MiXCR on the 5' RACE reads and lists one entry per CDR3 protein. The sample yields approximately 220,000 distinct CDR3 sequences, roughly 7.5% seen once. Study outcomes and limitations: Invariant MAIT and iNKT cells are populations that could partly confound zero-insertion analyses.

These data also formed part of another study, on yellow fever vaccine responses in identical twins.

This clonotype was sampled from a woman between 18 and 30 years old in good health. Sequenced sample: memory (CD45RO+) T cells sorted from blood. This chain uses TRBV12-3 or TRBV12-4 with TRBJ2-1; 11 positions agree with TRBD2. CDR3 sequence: CASSLAGLADNEQFF. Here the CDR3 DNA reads TGTGCCAGCAGTTTAGCGGGACTAGCGGACAATGAGCAGTTCTTC.